This entry is about one T cell receptor (beta chain). The antigen remains undetermined. The CDR3 end falls 3 residues outside the read, so it is completed with the germline J gene. The CDR3 has 16 residues. With V trimmed by 4 bases and J by 1 base, 10 bases remained unmatched. Germline V gene lookup returns CDR1 MGHRA and CDR2 YSYEKL. The entry originates in a study of T cells in women clearing cervical HPV infection. Overall study findings and caveats: TRBV6-7 relative abundance averaged roughly 0.099% in cases and about 0.15% in controls. T-cell numbers per sample were unknown and may explain richness differences.

The method was immunoSEQ multiplex PCR; TCRdb's version includes in-frame clones alone and lacks a portion of them. The sample has more than 20,000 clones. The receptor's source is a woman aged 18 to 69 with a cervical HPV16 infection that either progressed to CIN3+ or cleared (not recorded which). The gene calls are TRBV4-1 and TRBJ2-7; 7 nucleotides align to TRBD1. Sample: blood buffy coat. CDR3 loop: CASSLRTGYFSYEQYF. The CDR3 bases that were read are TGCGCCAGCAGCCTCCGGACAGGATACTTTTCCTACGAG.